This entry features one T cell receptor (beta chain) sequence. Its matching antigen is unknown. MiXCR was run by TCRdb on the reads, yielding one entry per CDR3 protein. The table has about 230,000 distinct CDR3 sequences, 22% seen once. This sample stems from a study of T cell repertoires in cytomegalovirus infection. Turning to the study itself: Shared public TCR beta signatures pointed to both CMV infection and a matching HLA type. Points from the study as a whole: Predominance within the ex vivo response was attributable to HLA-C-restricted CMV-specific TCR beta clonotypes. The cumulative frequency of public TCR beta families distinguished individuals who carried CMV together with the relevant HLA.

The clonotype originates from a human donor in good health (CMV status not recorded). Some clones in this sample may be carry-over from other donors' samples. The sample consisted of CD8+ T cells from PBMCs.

The CDR3 spells CASSLKGPGAYGYTF. CDR3 coding DNA: TGTGCCAGCAGCTTAAAGGGACCCGGTGCCTATGGCTACACCTTC. The V and J genes are TRBV7-2 and TRBJ1-2, with D maybe TRBD1 (5 bases). Per the germline V gene, CDR1 is SGHTA and CDR2 is FQGNSA. V gave up 2 bases and J gave up 4 bases, with 14 bases separating them. The length of the CDR3 is 15 residues.